This is a list of T cell receptor beta chains from one sample in a study of cytotoxic CD8 clonotypes in ibrutinib-treated CLL. Profiling relied on immunoSEQ multiplex PCR, and the TCRdb table lists in-frame clones only, not all of them. The sample lists about 200,000 clones, about 72% occurring once. Here the sequenced sample was PBMCs, taken after 24 months of ibrutinib treatment. The origin of the receptors is a human donor with chronic lymphocytic leukemia. Both conserved end residues are part of each CDR3. A D gene is named only where the DNA matches it firmly. For some rows the clone size is stated as once, few or many, or as a class when expanded; others skip it.

v_call	d_call	j_call	clone_size	cdr3_aa	cdr3_nt
TRBV5-6	-	TRBJ2-7	-	CASSLIGTFYEQYF	TGTGCCAGCAGCTTGATCGGGACTTTCTACGAGCAGTACTTC
TRBV10-3	-	TRBJ1-5	-	CAISEVDGLNQPQHF	TGTGCCATCAGCGAGGTGGACGGACTCAATCAGCCCCAGCATTTT
TRBV6-5	-	TRBJ2-1	-	CASSYSGAGGWNEQFF	TGTGCCAGCAGTTACTCTGGGGCAGGGGGGTGGAATGAGCAGTTCTTC
TRBV18	TRBD2	TRBJ2-7	-	CASSQLAGVGEQYF	TGTGCCAGCTCACAACTAGCGGGAGTGGGGGAGCAGTACTTC
TRBV5-1	-	TRBJ2-5	once	CASSLTNKQETQYF	TGCGCCAGCAGCTTGACCAACAAGCAAGAGACCCAGTACTTC
TRBV5-5	TRBD2	TRBJ2-7	once	CASSWGGAGGEQYF	TGTGCCAGCAGCTGGGGAGGAGCGGGGGGCGAGCAGTACTTC
TRBV6-1	-	TRBJ2-1	-	CASSARGDFGNEQFF	TGTGCCAGCAGTGCAAGGGGCGATTTCGGTAATGAGCAGTTCTTC
TRBV28	-	TRBJ1-5	-	CASSPQTGRRMPQHF	TGTGCCAGCAGTCCGCAGACAGGCCGCCGAATGCCCCAGCATTTT
TRBV4-3	TRBD2	TRBJ2-7	-	CASSQVASGRGYEQYF	TGCGCCAGCAGCCAAGTGGCAAGCGGGAGAGGTTACGAGCAGTACTTC
TRBV15	-	TRBJ2-7	-	CATSRGAGLVYEQYF	TGTGCCACCAGCAGAGGAGCAGGGTTAGTTTACGAGCAGTACTTC
TRBV6-5	TRBD1	TRBJ2-7	-	CASSRDSEAYEQYF	TGTGCCAGCAGTCGGGACAGCGAAGCCTACGAGCAGTACTTC
TRBV5-1	TRBD1	TRBJ1-3	-	CASSLPGQGNTIYF	TGCGCCAGCAGCTTACCGGGACAGGGAAACACCATATATTTT
TRBV27	TRBD2	TRBJ2-1	-	CASSALTSGYNEQFF	TGTGCCAGCAGTGCACTGACTAGCGGATACAATGAGCAGTTCTTC
TRBV5-1	-	TRBJ2-7	-	CASSLGAGVQYEQYF	TGCGCCAGCAGCCTGGGGGCGGGAGTTCAGTACGAGCAGTACTTC
TRBV2	-	TRBJ1-3	-	CASRPAGNTIYF	TGTGCCAGCAGGCCCGCAGGAAACACCATATATTTT
TRBV5-1	-	TRBJ2-3	-	CASSYDWGSTDTQYF	TGCGCCAGCAGCTACGACTGGGGGAGCACAGATACGCAGTATTTT
TRBV28	-	TRBJ2-6	-	CASVGAGANVLTF	TGTGCCAGCGTGGGCGCTGGGGCCAACGTCCTGACTTTC
TRBV14	TRBD1	TRBJ2-1	-	CASSRNRGNEQFF	TGTGCCAGCAGCCGAAACAGGGGAAATGAGCAGTTCTTC
TRBV10-3	-	TRBJ1-5	-	CAISVASNQPQHF	TGTGCCATCAGTGTTGCCAGCAATCAGCCCCAGCATTTT
TRBV4-2	TRBD2	TRBJ2-3	-	CASSRTSGTDTQYF	TGTGCCAGCAGCCGAACTAGCGGCACAGATACGCAGTATTTT
TRBV2	-	TRBJ2-3	-	CASSETDGGAPPLLTQYF	TGTGCCAGCAGTGAAACGGATGGCGGGGCCCCACCGTTACTTACGCAGTATTTT
TRBV2	-	TRBJ1-4	-	CASSEYVSTNEKLFF	TGTGCCAGCAGTGAATATGTATCAACTAATGAAAAACTGTTTTTT
TRBV2	-	TRBJ2-7	-	CASRQDRYEQYF	TGTGCCAGCAGGCAGGACCGCTACGAGCAGTACTTC
TRBV9	TRBD2	TRBJ2-3	-	CASSARTSGDTQYF	TGTGCCAGCAGCGCCCGGACTAGCGGAGATACGCAGTATTTT
TRBV7-8	-	TRBJ2-7	-	CASSLFPRDGNSYEQYF	TGTGCCAGCAGCTTATTCCCCCGGGACGGGAACTCCTACGAGCAGTACTTC
TRBV6-5	-	TRBJ1-2	few	CASSFGNYGYTF	TGTGCCAGCAGTTTTGGGAACTATGGCTACACCTTC
TRBV5-4	-	TRBJ2-3	once	CASSLGGGITDTQYF	TGTGCCAGCAGCTTGGGGGGCGGGATCACAGATACGCAGTATTTT
TRBV9	-	TRBJ1-1	-	CASRAYDTEAFF	TGTGCCAGCAGAGCTTACGACACTGAAGCTTTCTTT
TRBV7-7	TRBD2	TRBJ2-5	-	CASSSGTSGRSGETQYF	TGTGCTAGCAGCTCCGGGACTAGCGGGAGGTCCGGAGAGACCCAGTACTTC
TRBV18	-	TRBJ2-5	-	CASSPGRGETQYF	TGTGCCAGCTCACCAGGGAGAGGAGAGACCCAGTACTTC
TRBV28	TRBD2	TRBJ2-1	-	CATNRLAGGHPFF	TGTGCCACTAACCGACTAGCGGGAGGGCACCCGTTCTTC
TRBV12-2	-	TRBJ1-1	once	CASSIHDRGARTEAFF	TGTGCCAGCAGCATCCATGACAGGGGAGCTAGGACTGAAGCTTTCTTT
TRBV19	-	TRBJ1-5	few	CASSIRQSRRGNQPQHF	TGTGCCAGTAGTATTCGACAGTCTCGGAGGGGCAATCAGCCCCAGCATTTT
TRBV6-6	-	TRBJ2-6	few	CASSMSSGANVLTF	TGTGCCAGCAGTATGAGCTCTGGGGCCAACGTCCTGACTTTC
TRBV30	TRBD2	TRBJ2-2	-	CAWSPGGPYTGELFF	TGTGCCTGGAGCCCGGGGGGACCCTACACCGGGGAGCTGTTTTTT
TRBV7-2	-	TRBJ2-5	few	CASSSQGGGQYF	TGTGCCAGCAGCTCTCAGGGAGGTGGCCAGTACTTC
TRBV19	TRBD2	TRBJ2-3	few	CASSLGLARSDTQYF	TGTGCCAGTAGTCTAGGACTAGCTCGTTCAGATACGCAGTATTTT
TRBV28	-	TRBJ2-1	-	CASSWGARGVGWEQFF	TGTGCCAGCAGTTGGGGGGCTAGGGGCGTAGGTTGGGAGCAGTTCTTC
TRBV19	-	TRBJ2-7	-	CASSIAPNNEQYF	TGTGCCAGTAGTATAGCCCCAAACAACGAGCAGTACTTC
TRBV28	TRBD2	TRBJ2-3	-	CASSSHRLASSTDTQYF	TGTGCCAGCAGTTCCCACAGACTAGCGTCTAGCACAGATACGCAGTATTTT